Given below is one TCR beta chain in context. This clonotype was seen only a few times. The target of this receptor is not known. Nothing much larger sits one base from this clone, and base qualities are not available. This sample was included in a study of molecular identifiers for immune sequencing clone quantification (dated by TCRdb to between 2018 and 2020). In terms of the full investigation: For a replicate experiment, RNA from approximately 20,000 or 98,000 naive CD8 T cells was divided into five aliquots, and four of the five aliquots were sequenced. CD8 T cells were used in a methods study to benchmark molecular-identifier clustering-based TCR repertoire sequencing (MIDCIRS) and TCR RNA copy counting.

Receptor libraries were prepared by PCR. Data came from a NextSeq 500. Bulk TCR libraries were made following a previously described method, with the TCR primers given in Table S5. Total RNA was purified with the Qiagen AllPrep DNA/RNA kit. Before any analysis, reads coming from multiple sequencing runs of the same library were combined into one pool. Per the authors' processing: Reads were retained only if an exact TCR constant sequence was present, and the retained reads were trimmed to 150 nt and grouped according to their 12-nt molecular barcodes. Within each barcode group, reads were sub-clustered at a 15% Levenshtein threshold, and quality-weighted consensus sequences were built per RNA molecule. Non-functional sequences were discarded, and so were lower-count sequences lying one edit away from another sequence. Based on fitting two negative binomial distributions, any barcode sub-cluster with under 20% of the maximum read count was discarded. TCRdb ran its own pipeline on the public reads, namely fastp trimming at Q25 and MiXCR clone calling, and kept in-frame beta chains. Entries are consolidated by CDR3 protein sequence, retaining the most common genes and DNA. The V and J calls and clone size come from TCRdb's table, not from the authors' own analysis. The sample records around 480,000 distinct CDR3 sequences, less than 30% of which are singletons. Of the sample, approximately 0.8% falls within the top ten clones.

What the study reported, not specific to this receptor: The sizes of highly expanded clones could end up underestimated when identical TCR molecules share a barcode. Modeling gave about three recovered TCR RNA copies per cell versus approximately 11 by digital PCR, implying roughly 30% capture efficiency. In CMV-specific effector cells, over 99% of molecules were held by clones above 20 RNA copies, whereas under 1% of molecules were held by such clones in naive cells. The naive libraries included spiked-in Jurkat TCR RNA (10 copies' worth), and this Jurkat TCR RNA is not part of the donor repertoire. A single cell's worth of spiked-in Jurkat TCR RNA was reported detectable even among one million naive CD8 T cells. When barcode sub-clustering was left out, chimeric consensus sequences inflated TCR diversity, with chimeras reaching as high as 47%.

From the germline V gene, CDR1 is SGHTS and CDR2 is YDEGEE. At the junction V is shortened by 8 bases and J by 5 bases, with 13 bases in between. Spanning cysteine to phenylalanine, the CDR3 consists of 12 amino acids. Solely the CDR3 DNA is kept, with 36 bases framed from the first base. Naive CD8 T cell libraries were made from roughly 20,000 to 1,000,000 sorted cells using 10%, 30% or 50% of purified RNA. On a BD FACSAria II, naive CD8 T cells were FACS-sorted as CD8+CD4-CCR7+CD45RA+ and collected into RLT Plus buffer. Ten to eleven TCR copies' worth of Jurkat RNA were spiked into about 19,000-1,000,000 naive CD8 T cell samples to test detection sensitivity. CD8 T cells were enriched with RosetteSep CD8+ T Cell Enrichment Cocktail and Ficoll-Paque, followed by ACK red cell lysis.

The specimen sequenced was naive CD8+ T cells from blood, with Jurkat cell RNA spiked in. This specimen's cell subset or site label, interpreted: FACS-sorted CD8+CD4-CCR7+CD45RA+ naive T cells. The chain is assembled from TRBV5-8 and TRBJ1-1; the D gene is perhaps TRBD1, on 5 matching bases. This TCR was sampled from a human donor in good health. Some libraries in this study had Jurkat cell RNA spiked in. The CDR3 in this case is CARGRGSTEAFF. In nucleotide form, the sequence is TGTGCCAGGGGAAGGGGTAGTACTGAAGCTTTCTTT.